This TCR beta chain was retrieved from a study of cytomegalovirus exposure and HLA in healthy donors. Study as a whole: Previous work identified roughly 120 million unique TCR beta sequences from roughly 180 million T cells. Study-wide results and limits: Accurate predictions that matched the HLA-A and HLA-B alleles of most subjects were reportedly made from TCR beta sequences.

With 60 Vbeta and 13 Jbeta primers, the PCR was carried out. The repertoire was sequenced with immunoSEQ multiplex PCR; TCRdb's copy has only in-frame clones and lacks some. The table lists 180,000 or so clones, about four fifths of them singletons. V was cut by 0 bases and J by 6 bases, with 12 bases left in between. The CDR3 totals 14 residues. From germline, CDR1 is SGDLS and CDR2 YYNGEE. Worth noting for this clone: Its specificity is not known.

The chain is built from TRBV9 and TRBJ1-2; maybe TRBD1 (5 bases). Sequencing input: PBMCs. The TCR comes from a female donor in good health and CMV-seronegative. For the CDR3, the DNA is TGTGCCAGCAGCGTAGGGAGCAGGGTGAATGGCTACACCTTC. Translating it yields CASSVGSRVNGYTF.